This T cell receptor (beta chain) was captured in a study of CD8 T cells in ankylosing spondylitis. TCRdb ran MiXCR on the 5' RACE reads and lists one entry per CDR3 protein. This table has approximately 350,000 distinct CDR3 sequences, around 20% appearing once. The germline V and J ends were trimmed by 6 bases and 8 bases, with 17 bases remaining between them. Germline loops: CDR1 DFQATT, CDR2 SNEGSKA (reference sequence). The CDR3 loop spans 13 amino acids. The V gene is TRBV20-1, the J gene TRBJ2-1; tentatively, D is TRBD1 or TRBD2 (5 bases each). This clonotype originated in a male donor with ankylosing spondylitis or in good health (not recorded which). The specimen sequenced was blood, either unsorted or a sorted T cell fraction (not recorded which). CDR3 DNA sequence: TGCAGTGCGGGGGTTCAGGTATATGATGAGCAGTTCTTC. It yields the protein CSAGVQVYDEQFF.